These 25 T cell receptor beta chains were sequenced from one sample in a study of T cell clonality in common variable immunodeficiency. The table came from immunoSEQ multiplex PCR; TCRdb's copy has only in-frame clones and leaves some out. The sample lists roughly 70,000 clones, none appearing once, the ten largest making up 1.7%. Sequenced input: peripheral blood mononuclear cells. Receptor source: a person aged 18 to 75 in good health.

This clone was observed many times. The DNA ends 3 residues before the CDR3 does, and the rest of the CDR3 is filled in from the germline J gene. The chain combines TRBV7-8 with TRBJ2-3, with 9 positions matching TRBD2. After removal of 1 base from V and 0 bases from J, the junction contained 5 bases not matched to a gene. The CDR3 covers 17 residues. Germline CDR1 SGHVS, CDR2 FQNEAQ. CDR3 DNA (partial): TGTGCCAGCAGCTTAGTGAGGCTAGCGGGGAGCACAGATACG. Amino acids: CASSLVRLAGSTDT. The complete CDR3 reads CASSLVRLAGSTDTQYF. Based on the CDR3 plus reference TRBV7-8 and TRBJ2-3, the full variable domain is GAGVSQSPRYKVAKRGQDVALRCDPISGHVSLFWYQQALGQGPEFLTYFQNEAQLDKSGLPSDRFFAERPEGSVSTLKIQRTQQEDSAVYLCASSLVRLAGSTDTQYFGPGTRLTVL.

This clone was observed at least ten times. The CDR3 end falls 3 residues outside the read, so it is completed with the germline J gene. The chain has TRBV7-9 and TRBJ2-7, with 9 positions matching TRBD2. The CDR3 loop spans 14 amino acids. Trimming took 3 bases from V and 5 from J; bases not matched to a gene: 5. CDR1 is SEHNR and CDR2 is FQNEAQ in the germline V gene (reference sequence). The CDR3 is CASSLGLAADEQYF. CDR3 bases read: TGTGCCAGCAGCTTGGGACTAGCCGCCGACGAG.

There are a few counts of this clone. The CDR3 end falls 3 residues outside the read, so it is completed with the germline J gene. The chain carries TRBV20-1 and TRBJ2-1; TRBD2 matches 9 bases. CDR1 DFQATT and CDR2 SNEGSKA come from the germline V gene (reference sequence). The CDR3 runs 14 residues. CDR3 loop: CSPRVREGQDEQFF. The sequenced part of the CDR3 DNA is TGCAGCCCAAGGGTGCGGGAGGGCCAAGATGAG.

This clone was detected ten times or more. Sequencing ends 3 residues short of the CDR3 end; the germline J gene provides the rest. V usage is TRBV30 and J usage is TRBJ1-1; the match to TRBD1 covers 8 bases. CDR3 length: 15 amino acids. V shed 2 bases, J shed 3 bases, and the junction held 8 bases outside the gene matches. CDR1 and CDR2 (germline): GTSNPN, SVGIG (reference sequence). The CDR3 loop reads CAWSSWQGADTEAFF. The sequenced CDR3 bases are TGTGCCTGGAGTTCATGGCAGGGGGCCGACACTGAA.

This clone was seen repeatedly, ten times or more. The CDR3 end is not reached by the read, which stops 3 residues before it; the germline J gene fills it in. V gene TRBV6-1 combines with J gene TRBJ2-7; 9 positions agree with TRBD1. Trimming removed 0 bases from V and 3 bases from J; junction bases left unmatched: 3. CDR1 and CDR2 from the germline V gene are MNHNS and SASEGT. CDR3 length: 15 amino acids. The DNA read from the CDR3 is TGTGCCAGCAGTGAAGCAATGGGACAGGGCTACGAG. Encoded protein: CASSEAMGQGYE. The whole CDR3 reads CASSEAMGQGYEQYF.

The sample holds many counts of this clone. CDR3: CASSLIGAYNEQFF. CDR3 DNA, as far as it was read: TGTGCCAGCAGTTTAATCGGGGCCTACAATGAG. The V gene is TRBV12-3 or TRBV12-4, the J gene TRBJ2-1; TRBD2 is a possible D gene (5 bases). From the germline J gene comes the end of the CDR3, since the read stops 3 residues before it. V shed 2 bases and J shed 2 bases, with 7 bases lying between them. The CDR3 sequence is 14 residues long.

In its sample, this clone was seen many times. The DNA ends 3 residues before the CDR3 does, and the rest of the CDR3 is filled in from the germline J gene. The genes are TRBV2 and TRBJ2-2; 11 bases align to TRBD2. The CDR3 consists of 15 residues. The germline CDR1 and CDR2 sequences are SNHLY and FYNNEI. With 5 bases clipped from V and 7 bases from J, the junction kept 6 bases outside the gene matches. The CDR3 sequence is CASSRLAGNVGELFF. The part of the CDR3 DNA that was read is TGTGCCAGCAGTCGACTAGCGGGGAATGTCGGGGAG.

Ten or more counts support this clone. The missing CDR3 end, 3 residues past where the read stops, is filled in from the germline J gene. This chain uses TRBV7-9 with TRBJ1-1, with 9 bases lining up with TRBD1. CDR3 size: 15 residues. Per germline, CDR1 SEHNR and CDR2 FQNEAQ (reference sequence). The V segment lost 5 bases and the J segment 1 base; nucleotides outside the gene matches: 5. CDR3 amino acids: CASSDGDRENTEAFF. The CDR3 DNA, read in part, is TGTGCCAGCAGCGATGGGGACAGGGAGAACACTGAA.

This clone was observed many times. The missing CDR3 end, 3 residues past where the read stops, is filled in from the germline J gene. V is TRBV5-1 and J is TRBJ1-1; 7 nucleotides agree with TRBD1. Germline V CDR1 and CDR2: SGHRS, YFSETQ. The trim removed 5 bases at V and 0 bases at J, leaving 4 bases unmatched. This CDR3 has 14 residues. The CDR3 reads CASRAGQMNTEAFF. The sequenced CDR3 bases are TGCGCCAGCAGAGCGGGACAGATGAACACTGAA.

This clone was picked up many times. The CDR3 end falls 3 residues outside the read, so it is completed with the germline J gene. The V gene is TRBV7-3, the J gene TRBJ2-2; D may be TRBD1 (6 bases). The CDR3 is 14 amino acids. CDR1 is SGHTA, CDR2 FQGTGA, per germline. V was trimmed by 6 bases and J by 6 bases, leaving 14 bases between them. CDR3 bases read: TGTGCCAGCAGGATGAACAGGGATCCCGGGGAG. Protein sequence: CASRMNRDPGE. From start to end, the CDR3 is CASRMNRDPGELFF.

This clone was detected many times. The observed sequence ends 3 residues before the CDR3 terminus, with the missing tail filled in from the germline J gene. The chain couples TRBV14 to TRBJ1-1; D unresolved. Germline assignment: CDR1 SGHDN and CDR2 FVKESK. Between the trimmed V and J ends, which lost 4 bases and 3 bases, there was a span of 15 bases. CDR3 length: 15 amino acids. CDR3 amino acids: CASSLKFERYTEAFF. CDR3 DNA (partial): TGTGCCAGCAGCCTTAAATTTGAGAGGTACACTGAA. The whole variable domain, filled in from reference TRBV14 and TRBJ1-1, reads EAGVTQFPSHSVIEKGQTVTLRCDPISGHDNLYWYRRVMGKEIKFLLHFVKESKQDESGMPNNRFLAERTGGTYSTLKVQPAELEDSGVYFCASSLKFERYTEAFFGQGTRLTVV.

This clone was seen ten or more times. Coverage ceases 3 residues before the CDR3 finishes, and the germline J gene fills in the end. This chain uses TRBV5-1 with TRBJ1-5, with 7 bases identical to TRBD1. Germline CDR1 is SGHRS and CDR2 is YFSETQ. The CDR3 has 17 residues. Trimming cost V 4 bases and J 0 bases; bases outside gene matches: 10. The CDR3 loop reads CASSPGQAPYSNQPQHF. The part of the CDR3 DNA that was read is TGCGCCAGCAGCCCAGGACAGGCCCCCTATAGCAATCAGCCC.

This clone was detected many times. The missing CDR3 end, 3 residues past where the read stops, is filled in from the germline J gene. The rearrangement links TRBV29-1 to TRBJ2-1, with D tentatively TRBD2 (5 bases). Germline V gives CDR1 SQVTM, CDR2 ANQGSEA. V was pared by 2 bases and J by 3 bases, with 11 bases between. There are 14 residues in the CDR3. CDR3 DNA, as far as it was read: TGCAGCGTTGAACCGGCGGACTTCTACAATGAG. Its protein is CSVEPADFYNE. In full, the CDR3 is CSVEPADFYNEQFF.

This clone was observed a few times. The read is 3 residues too short to cover the CDR3 end, so that end is filled in from the germline J gene. The V and J genes are TRBV18 and TRBJ2-5, with TRBD1 matching over 7 bases. Losses at the gene ends were 3 bases for V and 2 bases for J; bases not matched to a gene: 3. Looked up from germline, CDR1 is KGHSH and CDR2 is LQKENI. CDR3 length equals 14 residues. Incomplete CDR3 DNA: TGTGCCAGCTCACCGGGACAGTCACAAGAGACC. This sequence encodes CASSPGQSQET. The entire CDR3 sequence reads CASSPGQSQETQYF.

Many counts were recorded for this clone. The CDR3 end lies 3 residues beyond the end of the read and is filled in from the germline J gene. The V gene is TRBV18, the J gene TRBJ2-7; 13 bases fit TRBD2. This CDR3 is built from 15 residues. Germline V gene sequence: CDR1 KGHSH, CDR2 LQKENI. V lost 6 bases to trimming and J lost 2 bases; unmatched junction nucleotides: 4. The part of the CDR3 DNA that was read is TGTGCCAGCTCGCGGGGGACTAGCGGGACCTACGAG. It is translated as CASSRGTSGTYE. The full CDR3 sequence reads CASSRGTSGTYEQYF.

This clone was detected ten times or more. Read data end 3 residues before the CDR3 end; the end is taken from the germline J gene. The chain joins TRBV3-1 (or the pseudogene TRBV3-2) to TRBJ1-1, with 9 bases lining up with TRBD1. The junction had 7 bases not matched to a gene; V was cut back by 4 bases and J by 1 base. The germline gives CDR1 LGHDT, CDR2 YNNKEL (reference sequence). This CDR3 spans 16 amino acids. CDR3 loop: CASSLIPGQGNTEAFF. Partial CDR3 DNA: TGTGCCAGCAGCCTTATCCCGGGACAGGGGAACACTGAA.

The sample holds many counts of this clone. The observed sequence ends 3 residues before the CDR3 terminus, with the missing tail filled in from the germline J gene. The chain links TRBV5-1 to TRBJ1-2, with D possibly being TRBD1 (6 bases). CDR3 length: 15 amino acids. Germline V gene sequence: CDR1 SGHRS, CDR2 YFSETQ. V dropped 4 bases and J dropped 4 bases, with 17 bases sitting between them. This CDR3 is CASSLTTQGSYGYTF. The DNA read from the CDR3 is TGCGCCAGCAGCCTAACCACCCAGGGGAGCTATGGC.

This clone came up many times. The CDR3 goes on 3 residues after the read ends, and that part is filled in from the germline J gene. V is TRBV28 and J is TRBJ1-6, with TRBD1 identical over 8 bases. This CDR3 comprises 17 residues. V lost 3 bases to trimming and J lost 10 bases; unmatched junction nucleotides: 14. Germline lookup yields CDR1 MDHEN and CDR2 SYDVKM. Incomplete CDR3 DNA: TGTGCCAGCAGTTTGCCCCTGACAGGGGCCTCGGACTCACCC. This encodes CASSLPLTGASDSP. The whole CDR3 region reads CASSLPLTGASDSPLHF.

This clone has ten or more counts. The sequenced fragment ends 3 residues before the CDR3 boundary, so the rest is inferred from the germline J gene. The chain has TRBV11-2 and TRBJ2-1, with 8 bases aligning to TRBD2. J lost 6 bases, V lost 0 bases, and 4 bases had no gene match. Germline assignment: CDR1 SGHAT and CDR2 FQNNGV. The CDR3 is 15 residues long. The CDR3 spells CASSLEVTSGNEQFF. CDR3 bases read: TGTGCCAGCAGCTTAGAGGTTACTAGCGGCAATGAG.

This clone was seen ten or more times. The sequence runs out 3 residues before the end of the CDR3; the remainder is reconstructed from the germline J gene. This chain joins TRBV12-5 and TRBJ1-6, with 7 bases matching TRBD1. The CDR3 sequence is 14 residues long. The V and J ends lost 5 bases and 7 bases, in that order; junction bases with no gene match: 5. Germline lookup yields CDR1 LGHNT and CDR2 FRNRAP. CDR3 DNA, as far as it was read: TGTGCTAGTGGTGCAGGGGGGTCGAATTCACCC. As protein: CASGAGGSNSP. The whole CDR3 reads CASGAGGSNSPLHF.

This clone was recorded many times. The CDR3 end lies 3 residues beyond the end of the read and is filled in from the germline J gene. The chain has TRBV7-2 and TRBJ1-1; TRBD1 might be the D (5 bases). The CDR3 runs to 13 residues. The V end lost 7 bases, the J end lost 5 bases, and 14 bases lay between the germline ends. Germline V gene sequence: CDR1 SGHTA, CDR2 FQGNSA. The CDR3 sequence: CASIVTPGTEAFF. CDR3 DNA (partial): TGTGCCAGCATCGTTACTCCAGGGACTGAA.

This clone has a count of ten or more. Read coverage stops 3 residues before the CDR3 terminus; the germline J gene supplies the remainder. The gene calls are TRBV9 and TRBJ2-1, with TRBD2 matching 10 bases. CDR3 length: 14 amino acids. J gave up 8 bases and V 3 bases, and 5 bases lay outside the gene matches. Looked up from germline, CDR1 is SGDLS and CDR2 is YYNGEE. The CDR3 loop is CASSGSGGADEQFF. The covered CDR3 bases are TGTGCCAGCAGCGGGAGCGGGGGGGCCGATGAG.

This clone was observed at least ten times. The CDR3 end lies 3 residues beyond the end of the read and is filled in from the germline J gene. The J gene is TRBJ2-1, the V gene TRBV7-9; 8 nucleotides agree with TRBD2. CDR1 is SEHNR, CDR2 FQNEAQ, per germline (reference sequence). V dropped 5 bases and J dropped 5; count of bases not matched to a gene: 5. The CDR3 sequence is 14 residues long. CDR3 loop: CASSPPGGDNEQFF. CDR3 bases read: TGTGCCAGCAGCCCCCCCGGGGGGGACAATGAG. Looking up the rest from reference TRBV7-9 and TRBJ2-1 gives the full variable domain: DTGVSQNPRHKITKRGQNVTFRCDPISEHNRLYWYRQTLGQGPEFLTYFQNEAQLEKSRLLSDRFSAERPKGSFSTLEIQRTEQGDSAMYLCASSPPGGDNEQFFGPGTRLTVL.

This clone was detected many times. The observed sequence ends 3 residues before the CDR3 terminus, with the missing tail filled in from the germline J gene. The chain combines TRBV19 with TRBJ2-5, with TRBD1 matching 10 bases. The CDR3 runs to 16 residues. Per germline, CDR1 LNHDA and CDR2 SQIVND (reference sequence). With 1 base clipped from V and 0 bases from J, the junction kept 2 bases outside the gene matches. The sequenced part of the CDR3 DNA is TGTGCCAGTAGTATAGGAGGGACAGGGGACCAAGAGACC. This gives the protein CASSIGGTGDQET. In full, the CDR3 is CASSIGGTGDQETQYF.

This clone was counted many times. The DNA ends 3 residues before the CDR3 does, and the rest of the CDR3 is filled in from the germline J gene. This chain joins TRBV5-1 and TRBJ1-6; no reliable D call. Germline V gene sequence: CDR1 SGHRS, CDR2 YFSETQ. V was trimmed by 1 base and J by 10 bases, leaving 9 bases between them. The CDR3 runs 13 residues. CDR3 DNA, as far as it was read: TGCGCCAGCAGCTTGAGCTTCGTATCACCC. This sequence encodes CASSLSFVSP. From start to end, the CDR3 is CASSLSFVSPLHF.